This T cell receptor beta chain was identified in a study of shared clonotypes between healthy human individuals. The table came from immunoSEQ multiplex PCR; TCRdb's copy has only in-frame clones and leaves some out. The data contain about 1.1 million clones, roughly 80% of them singletons. The CDR3 runs to 15 residues. V trimming: 8 bases; J trimming: 0 bases; junction bases outside the gene matches: 6. Per the germline V gene, CDR1 is MDHEN and CDR2 is SYDVKM. This chain links TRBV28 with TRBJ1-3, with TRBD1 matching over 8 bases. Source material: memory CD4+ T cells from PBMCs. Subset meaning: CD45RA-negative fraction. This clonotype originated in a young man in good health. Some clones in this sample may be carry-over from other donors' samples. CDR3 residues: CASRGQVGSGNTIYF. CDR3 DNA: TGTGCCAGCCGGGGACAGGTCGGCTCTGGAAACACCATATATTTT. Full variable domain (outside the CDR3, taken from reference TRBV28 and TRBJ1-3): DVKVTQSSRYLVKRTGEKVFLECVQDMDHENMFWYRQDPGLGLRLIYFSYDVKMKEKGDIPEGYSVSREKKERFSLILESASTNQTSMYLCASRGQVGSGNTIYFGEGSWLTVV.